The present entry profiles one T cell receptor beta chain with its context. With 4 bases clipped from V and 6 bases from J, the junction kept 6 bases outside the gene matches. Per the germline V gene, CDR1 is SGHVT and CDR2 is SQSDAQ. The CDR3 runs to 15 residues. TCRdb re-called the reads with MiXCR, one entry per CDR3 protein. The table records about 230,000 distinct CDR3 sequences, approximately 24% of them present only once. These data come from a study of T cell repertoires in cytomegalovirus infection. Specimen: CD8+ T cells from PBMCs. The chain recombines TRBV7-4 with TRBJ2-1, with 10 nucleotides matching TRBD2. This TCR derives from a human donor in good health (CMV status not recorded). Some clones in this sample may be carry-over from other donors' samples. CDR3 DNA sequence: TGTGCCAGCAGCTCCACCGGGACTAGCGTCAATGAGCAGTTCTTC. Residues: CASSSTGTSVNEQFF.